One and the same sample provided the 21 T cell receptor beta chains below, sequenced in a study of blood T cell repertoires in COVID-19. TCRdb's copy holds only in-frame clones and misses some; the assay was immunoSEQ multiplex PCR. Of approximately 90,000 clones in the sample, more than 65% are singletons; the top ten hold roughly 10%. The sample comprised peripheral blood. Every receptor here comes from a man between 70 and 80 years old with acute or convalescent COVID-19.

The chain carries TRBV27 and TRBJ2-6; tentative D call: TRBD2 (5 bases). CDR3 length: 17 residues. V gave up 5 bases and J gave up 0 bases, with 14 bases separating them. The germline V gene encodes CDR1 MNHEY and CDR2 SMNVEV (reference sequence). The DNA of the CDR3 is TGTGCCAGCAGTCCCGGACTGGGTAGCTCTGGGGCCAACGTCCTGACTTTC. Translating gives CASSPGLGSSGANVLTF.

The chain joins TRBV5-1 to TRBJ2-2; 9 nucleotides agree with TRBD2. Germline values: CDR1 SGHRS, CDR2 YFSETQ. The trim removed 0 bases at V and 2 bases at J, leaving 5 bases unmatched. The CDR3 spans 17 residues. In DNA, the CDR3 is TGCGCCAGCAGCTTGGCGGCTAGCGGGGTCAACACCGGGGAGCTGTTTTTT. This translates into CASSLAASGVNTGELFF.

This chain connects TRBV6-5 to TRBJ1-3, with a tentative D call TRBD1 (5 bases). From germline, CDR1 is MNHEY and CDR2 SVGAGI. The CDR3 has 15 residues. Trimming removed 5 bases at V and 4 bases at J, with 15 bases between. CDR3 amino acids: CASSHDGGVGNTIYF. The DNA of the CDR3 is TGTGCCAGCAGTCACGATGGGGGGGTAGGAAACACCATATATTTT.

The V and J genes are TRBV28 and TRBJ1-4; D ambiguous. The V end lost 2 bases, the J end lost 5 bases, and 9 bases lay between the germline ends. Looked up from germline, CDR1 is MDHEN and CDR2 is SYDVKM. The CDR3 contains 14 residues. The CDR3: CASSLAGSNEKLFF. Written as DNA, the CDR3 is TGTGCCAGCAGTTTAGCGGGCTCCAATGAAAAACTGTTTTTT.

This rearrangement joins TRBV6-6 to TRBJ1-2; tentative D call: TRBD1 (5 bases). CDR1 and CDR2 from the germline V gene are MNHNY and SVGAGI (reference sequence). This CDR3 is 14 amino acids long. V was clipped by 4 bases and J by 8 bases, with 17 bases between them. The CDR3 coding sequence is TGTGCCAGCAGTTCGGGACCGATGGGGGGAGGCTACACCTTC. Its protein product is CASSSGPMGGGYTF.

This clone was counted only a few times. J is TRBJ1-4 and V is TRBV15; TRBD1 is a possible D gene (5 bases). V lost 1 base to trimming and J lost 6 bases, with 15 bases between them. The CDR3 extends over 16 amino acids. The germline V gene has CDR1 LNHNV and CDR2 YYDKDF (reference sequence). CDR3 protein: CATSRGFEGVDEKLFF. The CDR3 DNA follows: TGTGCCACCAGCAGAGGGTTCGAAGGGGTAGATGAAAAACTGTTTTTT.

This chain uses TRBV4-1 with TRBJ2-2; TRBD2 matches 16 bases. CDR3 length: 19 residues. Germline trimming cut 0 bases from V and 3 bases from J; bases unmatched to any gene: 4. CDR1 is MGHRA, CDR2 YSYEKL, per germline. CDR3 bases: TGCGCCAGCAGCCAAGATCCGGGACTAGCGGGGGGGTACACCGGGGAGCTGTTTTTT. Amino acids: CASSQDPGLAGGYTGELFF.

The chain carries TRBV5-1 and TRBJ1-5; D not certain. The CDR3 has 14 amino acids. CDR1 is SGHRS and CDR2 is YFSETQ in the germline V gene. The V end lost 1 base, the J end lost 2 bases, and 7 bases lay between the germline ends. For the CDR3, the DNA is TGCGCCAGCAGCTTGTCCGGGGGCAATCAGCCCCAGCATTTT. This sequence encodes CASSLSGGNQPQHF.

This CDR3 reads CASSYHDRANQPQHF. CDR3 nucleotides: TGTGCCAGCAGTTACCACGACAGGGCAAATCAGCCCCAGCATTTT. V gene TRBV6-5 combines with J gene TRBJ1-5, with 7 bases that match TRBD1. V lost 2 bases and J lost 4; bases outside the gene matches: 5. CDR3 length: 15 residues. Looked up from germline, CDR1 is MNHEY and CDR2 is SVGAGI.

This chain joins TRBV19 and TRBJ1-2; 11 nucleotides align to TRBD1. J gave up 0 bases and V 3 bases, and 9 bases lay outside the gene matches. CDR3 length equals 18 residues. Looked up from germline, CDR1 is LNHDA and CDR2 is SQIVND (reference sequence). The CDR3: CASSIRRDRGYPNYGYTF. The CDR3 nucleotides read TGTGCCAGTAGTATTCGCCGGGACAGGGGGTACCCTAACTATGGCTACACCTTC.

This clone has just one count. CDR3 residues: CASSSEGGLDRGRTDTQYF. The CDR3 DNA is TGCGCCAGCAGTAGTGAAGGTGGATTAGACAGGGGGCGGACAGATACGCAGTATTTT. This chain connects TRBV23-1 to TRBJ2-3; 10 bases agree with TRBD1. TRBV23-1 qualifies as an ORF whose function is uncertain. Unmatched junction bases numbered 17, after V lost 5 bases and J lost 3 bases. The CDR3 covers 19 residues.

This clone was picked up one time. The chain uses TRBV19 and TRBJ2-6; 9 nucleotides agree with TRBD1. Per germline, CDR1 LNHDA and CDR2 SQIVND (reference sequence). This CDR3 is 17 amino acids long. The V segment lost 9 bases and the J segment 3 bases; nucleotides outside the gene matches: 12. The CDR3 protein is CARRLSGTGCGANVLTF. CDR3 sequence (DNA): TGTGCCAGACGTCTCTCCGGGACAGGGTGTGGGGCCAACGTCCTGACTTTC.

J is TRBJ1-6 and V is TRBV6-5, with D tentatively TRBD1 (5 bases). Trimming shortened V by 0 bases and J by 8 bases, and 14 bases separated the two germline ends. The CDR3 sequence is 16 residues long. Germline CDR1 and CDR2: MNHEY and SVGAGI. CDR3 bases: TGTGCCAGCAGTTACTCGCGGACAACAACCCATTCACCCCTCCACTTT. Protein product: CASSYSRTTTHSPLHF.

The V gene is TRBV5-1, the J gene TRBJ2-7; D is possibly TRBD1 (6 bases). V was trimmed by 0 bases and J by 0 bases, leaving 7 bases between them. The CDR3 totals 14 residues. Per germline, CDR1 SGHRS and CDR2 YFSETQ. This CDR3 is CASSLGDTSYEQYF. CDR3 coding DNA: TGCGCCAGCAGCTTGGGGGACACCTCCTACGAGCAGTACTTC.

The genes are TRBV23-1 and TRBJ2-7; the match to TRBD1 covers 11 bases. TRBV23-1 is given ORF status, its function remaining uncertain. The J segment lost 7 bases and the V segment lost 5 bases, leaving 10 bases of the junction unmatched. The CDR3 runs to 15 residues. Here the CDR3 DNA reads TGCGCCAGCAGTGGTAGGGGACAGGGGGGAGATGAGCAGTACTTC. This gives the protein CASSGRGQGGDEQYF.

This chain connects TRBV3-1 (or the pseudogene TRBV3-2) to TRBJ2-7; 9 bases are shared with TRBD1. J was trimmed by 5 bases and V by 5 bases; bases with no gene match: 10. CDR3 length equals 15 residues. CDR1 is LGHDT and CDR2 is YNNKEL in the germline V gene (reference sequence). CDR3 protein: CASSSYRGLLDEQYF. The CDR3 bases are TGTGCCAGCAGCTCGTACAGGGGGCTATTGGACGAGCAGTACTTC.

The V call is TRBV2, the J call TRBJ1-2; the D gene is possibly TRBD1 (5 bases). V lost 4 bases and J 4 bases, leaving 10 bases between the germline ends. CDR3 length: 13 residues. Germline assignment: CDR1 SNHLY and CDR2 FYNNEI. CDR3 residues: CASSAGQPYGYTF. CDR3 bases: TGTGCCAGCAGTGCCGGACAACCCTATGGCTACACCTTC.

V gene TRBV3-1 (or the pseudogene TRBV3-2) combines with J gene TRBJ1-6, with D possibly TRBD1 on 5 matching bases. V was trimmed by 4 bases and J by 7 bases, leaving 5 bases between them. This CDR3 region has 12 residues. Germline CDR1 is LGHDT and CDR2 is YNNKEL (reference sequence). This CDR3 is CASSRQNSPLHF. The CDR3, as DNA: TGTGCCAGCAGCCGACAGAATTCACCCCTCCACTTT.

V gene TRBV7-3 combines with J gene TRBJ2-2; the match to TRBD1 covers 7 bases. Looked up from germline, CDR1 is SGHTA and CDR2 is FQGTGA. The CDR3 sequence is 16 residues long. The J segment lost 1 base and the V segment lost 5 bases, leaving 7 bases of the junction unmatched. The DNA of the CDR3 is TGTGCCAGCAGCGCCCGGACAGGATTGAACACCGGGGAGCTGTTTTTT. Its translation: CASSARTGLNTGELFF.

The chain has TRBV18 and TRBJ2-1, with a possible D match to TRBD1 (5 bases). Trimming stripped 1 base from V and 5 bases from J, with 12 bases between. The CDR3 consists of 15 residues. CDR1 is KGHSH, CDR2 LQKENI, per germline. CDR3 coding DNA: TGTGCCAGCTCACCACAGCAACAGGCTAACAATGAGCAGTTCTTC. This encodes CASSPQQQANNEQFF.

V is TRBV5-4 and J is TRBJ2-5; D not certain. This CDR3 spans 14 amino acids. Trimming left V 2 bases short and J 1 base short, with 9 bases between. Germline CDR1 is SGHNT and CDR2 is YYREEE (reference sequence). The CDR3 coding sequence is TGTGCCAGCAGCTTCGAGCTGCTCCAAGAGACCCAGTACTTC. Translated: CASSFELLQETQYF.